Reported below is one T cell receptor beta chain. Its cognate antigen is unknown. Assay used: immunoSEQ multiplex PCR; TCRdb lists only in-frame clones, some missing. The sample lists 35,000 to 40,000 clones, more than 70% occurring once. The data belong to a study of lymphopenia after photon versus proton radiotherapy. Findings and limits, study-wide: A bigger post-nadir fall in TCR diversity correlated inversely with survival time in deceased patients.

Losses at the gene ends were 5 bases for V and 4 bases for J; bases not matched to a gene: 12. The CDR3 extends over 17 amino acids. CDR1 and CDR2 (germline): SEHNR, FQNEAQ (reference sequence). Sequencing used peripheral blood, obtained from a patient treated with photon-based radiotherapy. The TCR sequence derives from a man between 50 and 59 years old with gastric cancer. V usage is TRBV7-9 and J usage is TRBJ2-1, with 9 bases that match TRBD2. The CDR3 protein is CASSTYPTSGKYNEQFF. CDR3 nucleotide sequence: TGTGCCAGCAGCACATACCCGACTAGCGGAAAGTACAATGAGCAGTTCTTC. Supplemented by reference TRBV7-9 and TRBJ2-1, the full variable domain reads DTGVSQNPRHKITKRGQNVTFRCDPISEHNRLYWYRQTLGQGPEFLTYFQNEAQLEKSRLLSDRFSAERPKGSFSTLEIQRTEQGDSAMYLCASSTYPTSGKYNEQFFGPGTRLTVL.